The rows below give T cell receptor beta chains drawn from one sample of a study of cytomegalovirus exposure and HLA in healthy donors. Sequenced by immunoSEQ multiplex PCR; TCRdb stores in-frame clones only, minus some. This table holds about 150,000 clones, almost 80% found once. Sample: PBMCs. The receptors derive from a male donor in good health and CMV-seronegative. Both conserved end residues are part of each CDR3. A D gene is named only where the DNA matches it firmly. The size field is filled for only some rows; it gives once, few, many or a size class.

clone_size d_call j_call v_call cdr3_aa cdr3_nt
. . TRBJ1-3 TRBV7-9 CASSRDNPGNTIYF TGTGCCAGCAGCCGGGATAACCCTGGAAACACCATATATTTT
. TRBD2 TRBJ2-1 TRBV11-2 CATTTSNNEQFF TGTGCCACCACGACTAGCAACAATGAGCAGTTCTTC
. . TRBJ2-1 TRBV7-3 CASSSNRDLSYNEQFF TGTGCCAGCAGCTCTAACCGGGACTTGTCCTACAATGAGCAGTTCTTC
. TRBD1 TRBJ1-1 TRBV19 CASNPGQGGNTEAFF TGTGCCAGTAACCCCGGACAGGGGGGGAACACTGAAGCTTTCTTT
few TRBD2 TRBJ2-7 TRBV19 CASSPGGGPFRSEQYF TGTGCCAGTAGTCCGGGAGGAGGGCCTTTTAGGTCCGAGCAGTACTTC
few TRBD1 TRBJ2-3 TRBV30 CAWSVLSGTGTDTQYF TGTGCCTGGAGTGTACTATCCGGGACAGGGACAGATACGCAGTATTTT
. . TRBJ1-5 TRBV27 CASSFGSSNQPQHF TGTGCCAGCAGTTTTGGGAGTAGCAATCAGCCCCAGCATTTT
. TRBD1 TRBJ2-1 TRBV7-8 CASSSDRGHTMSQFF TGTGCCAGCAGCTCGGACAGGGGGCATACAATGAGCCAGTTCTTC
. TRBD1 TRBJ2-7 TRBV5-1 CASSWGQGYEQYF TGCGCCAGCAGCTGGGGACAGGGGTACGAGCAGTACTTC
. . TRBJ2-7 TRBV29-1 CSVASDGGYEQYF TGCAGCGTTGCGTCCGACGGGGGCTACGAGCAGTACTTC
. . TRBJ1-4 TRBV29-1 CSVFSFEKLFF TGCAGCGTTTTCAGTTTTGAAAAACTGTTTTTT
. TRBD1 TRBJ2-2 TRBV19 CASRGTGQDGELFF TGTGCCAGTAGGGGGACAGGGCAGGACGGGGAGCTGTTTTTT
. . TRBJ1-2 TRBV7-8 CASSLDPGSGYGYTF TGTGCCAGCAGCTTAGACCCGGGGTCGGGGTATGGCTACACCTTC
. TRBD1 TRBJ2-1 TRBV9 CASSRSDRGLWDEQFF TGTGCCAGCAGTAGGTCGGACAGGGGGCTTTGGGATGAGCAGTTCTTC
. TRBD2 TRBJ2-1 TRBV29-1 CSVGRTSGSVNEQFF TGCAGCGTTGGGCGGACTAGCGGGAGTGTCAATGAGCAGTTCTTC
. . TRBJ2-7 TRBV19 CASSRDLLYEQYF TGTGCCAGTAGCCGGGACTTATTGTACGAGCAGTACTTC
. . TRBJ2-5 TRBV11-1 CASSSGTSQETQYF TGTGCCAGCAGCTCCGGGACATCGCAAGAGACCCAGTACTTC
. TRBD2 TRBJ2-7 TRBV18 CASSTSSGAYEQYF TGTGCCAGCTCAACTTCTAGCGGGGCCTACGAGCAGTACTTC
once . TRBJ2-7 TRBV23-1 CASSQQKGVLYEQYF TGCGCCAGCAGTCAACAAAAGGGGGTCCTCTACGAGCAGTACTTC
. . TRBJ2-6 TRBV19 CASSIAQGLAGANVLTF TGTGCCAGTAGTATAGCACAGGGTTTGGCTGGGGCCAACGTCCTGACTTTC
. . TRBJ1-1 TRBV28 CASRGLNTEAFF TGTGCCAGCAGGGGGCTGAACACTGAAGCTTTCTTT
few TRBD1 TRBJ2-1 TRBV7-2 CASSLGTGGEQFF TGTGCCAGCAGCTTAGGGACAGGGGGCGAGCAGTTCTTC
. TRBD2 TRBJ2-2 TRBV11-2 CASSLAWTSGRAGGELFF TGTGCCAGCAGCTTAGCCTGGACTAGCGGGAGGGCCGGCGGGGAGCTGTTTTTT
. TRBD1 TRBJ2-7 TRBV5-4 CASSSGQGLSGEQYF TGTGCCAGCAGCTCAGGACAGGGTCTGAGTGGCGAGCAGTACTTC
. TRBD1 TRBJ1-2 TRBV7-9 CASRRGQGAKKGYTF TGTGCCAGCAGGCGGGGCCAGGGGGCGAAAAAGGGCTACACCTTC
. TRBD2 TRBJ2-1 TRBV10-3 CAISDQREAHEQFF TGTGCCATCAGTGATCAGCGGGAGGCCCATGAGCAGTTCTTC
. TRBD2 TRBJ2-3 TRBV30 CAWSLSGGTQYF TGTGCCTGGAGCCTTAGCGGGGGTACGCAGTATTTT
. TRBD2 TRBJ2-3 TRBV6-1 CASSALTSGGPVDTQYF TGTGCCAGCAGTGCGCTGACTAGCGGGGGCCCGGTAGATACGCAGTATTTT
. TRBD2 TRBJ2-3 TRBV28 CASSPPRTSGTDTQYF TGTGCCAGCAGTCCCCCCCGGACTAGCGGCACAGATACGCAGTATTTT
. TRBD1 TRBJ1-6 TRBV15 CATSRDGRTGGGPLHF TGTGCCACCAGCAGAGATGGAAGGACAGGGGGCGGCCCCCTCCACTTT
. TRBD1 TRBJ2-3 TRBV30 CASETGTGGVDTQYF TGTGCCAGCGAAACAGGGACAGGGGGCGTGGATACGCAGTATTTT
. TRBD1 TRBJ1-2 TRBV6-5 CASSPVGDRVRGYTF TGTGCCAGCAGCCCTGTAGGGGACAGGGTACGTGGCTACACCTTC
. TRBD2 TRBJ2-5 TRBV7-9 CASSPAGGQETQYF TGTGCCAGCAGCCCAGCGGGAGGACAAGAGACCCAGTACTTC
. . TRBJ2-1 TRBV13 CASSTGGGRSYNEQFF TGTGCCAGCAGTACCGGAGGGGGCCGCTCCTACAATGAGCAGTTCTTC
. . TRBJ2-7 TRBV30 CAWSVLGRRNEQYF TGTGCCTGGAGTGTACTTGGGCGCCGGAACGAGCAGTACTTC
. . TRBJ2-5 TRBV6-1 CASRRQTLQETQYF TGTGCCAGCAGGCGGCAAACCCTCCAAGAGACCCAGTACTTC
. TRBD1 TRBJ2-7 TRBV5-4 CASSPGGYGTGGQEQYF TGTGCCAGCAGCCCCGGGGGGTATGGGACAGGGGGCCAGGAGCAGTACTTC
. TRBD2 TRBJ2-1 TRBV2 CASTEREGNEQFF TGTGCCAGCACTGAGCGGGAGGGGAATGAGCAGTTCTTC
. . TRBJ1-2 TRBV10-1 CASSEYRGANGYTF TGCGCCAGCAGTGAGTATCGGGGGGCTAATGGCTACACCTTC
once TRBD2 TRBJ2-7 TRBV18 CASSSGLAGVRVYEQYF TGTGCCAGCTCATCGGGACTAGCGGGGGTAAGAGTATACGAGCAGTACTTC
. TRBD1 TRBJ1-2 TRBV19 CASISTGAYGYTF TGTGCCAGTATTTCGACAGGGGCCTATGGCTACACCTTC
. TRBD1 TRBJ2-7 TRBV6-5 CASSYPTGEQYF TGTGCCAGCAGTTACCCGACAGGGGAGCAGTACTTC
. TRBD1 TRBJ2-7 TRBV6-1 CASRSRDRGVEQYF TGTGCCAGCAGATCCCGGGACAGGGGAGTCGAGCAGTACTTC
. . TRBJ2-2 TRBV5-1 CASSDTGELFF TGCGCCAGCTCCGACACCGGGGAGCTGTTTTTT
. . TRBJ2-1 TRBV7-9 CASSLPGSESYNEQFF TGTGCCAGCAGCCTCCCCGGGTCCGAGTCCTACAATGAGCAGTTCTTC
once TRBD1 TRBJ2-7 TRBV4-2 CASSQPILGTGDSREQYF TGTGCCAGCAGCCAACCCATCCTGGGGACAGGGGATTCGCGGGAGCAGTACTTC
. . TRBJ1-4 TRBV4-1 CASSQVNNYNEKLFF TGCGCCAGCAGCCAGGTTAATAACTATAATGAAAAACTGTTTTTT
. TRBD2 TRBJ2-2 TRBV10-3 CAISELAGGSGELFF TGTGCCATCAGTGAGCTAGCGGGAGGATCCGGGGAGCTGTTTTTT
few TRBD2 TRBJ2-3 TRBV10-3 CAISERTSGRVDTQYF TGTGCCATCAGTGAGAGGACTAGCGGGAGAGTAGATACGCAGTATTTT
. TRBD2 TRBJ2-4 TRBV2 CASKGIAGVLAKNIQYF TGTGCCAGCAAGGGGATAGCGGGGGTACTAGCCAAAAACATTCAGTACTTC
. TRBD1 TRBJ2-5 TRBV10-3 CAISERRGDRYQETQYF TGTGCCATCAGTGAGAGGAGAGGGGACAGGTACCAAGAGACCCAGTACTTC
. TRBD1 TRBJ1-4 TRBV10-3 CAISEVTGQGNEKLFF TGTGCCATCAGTGAGGTGACGGGACAGGGAAATGAAAAACTGTTTTTT
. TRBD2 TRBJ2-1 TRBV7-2 CASSQAGRGAFF TGTGCCAGCAGCCAAGCGGGGCGTGGGGCGTTCTTC
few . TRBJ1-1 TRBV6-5 CASSAMDRNTEAFF TGTGCCAGCAGTGCTATGGACAGAAACACTGAAGCTTTCTTT
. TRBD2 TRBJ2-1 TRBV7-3 CASSPGGLAGYNEQFF TGTGCCAGCAGCCCGGGGGGGCTAGCGGGTTACAATGAGCAGTTCTTC
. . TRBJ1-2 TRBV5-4 CASSLGREPAGYTF TGTGCCAGCAGCTTGGGTAGAGAGCCCGCTGGCTACACCTTC
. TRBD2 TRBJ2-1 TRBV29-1 CSVRGVTLYEQFF TGCAGCGTCCGGGGGGTGACCCTCTATGAGCAGTTCTTC